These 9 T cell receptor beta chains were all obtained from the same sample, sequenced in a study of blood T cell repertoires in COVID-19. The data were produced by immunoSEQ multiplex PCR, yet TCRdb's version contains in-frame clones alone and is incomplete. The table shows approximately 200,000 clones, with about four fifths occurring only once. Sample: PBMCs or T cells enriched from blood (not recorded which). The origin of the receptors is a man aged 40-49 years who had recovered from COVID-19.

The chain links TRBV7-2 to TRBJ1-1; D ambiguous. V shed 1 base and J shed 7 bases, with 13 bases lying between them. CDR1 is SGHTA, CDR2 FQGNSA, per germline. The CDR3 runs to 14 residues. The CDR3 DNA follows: TGTGCCAGCAGCTTAGGGCCAGATCAGCGTGAAGCTTTCTTT. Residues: CASSLGPDQREAFF.

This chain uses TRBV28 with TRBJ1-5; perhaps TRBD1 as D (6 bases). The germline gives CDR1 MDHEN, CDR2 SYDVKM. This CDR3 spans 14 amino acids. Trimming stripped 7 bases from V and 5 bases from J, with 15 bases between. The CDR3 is CASMGTQQYQPQHF. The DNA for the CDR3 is TGTGCCAGCATGGGGACACAACAATATCAGCCCCAGCATTTT.

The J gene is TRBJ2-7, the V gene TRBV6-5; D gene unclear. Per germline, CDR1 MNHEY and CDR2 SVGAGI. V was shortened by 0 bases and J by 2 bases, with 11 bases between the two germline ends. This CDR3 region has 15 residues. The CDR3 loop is CASSYSPPSPYEQYF. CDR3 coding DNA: TGTGCCAGCAGTTACTCCCCCCCAAGCCCCTACGAGCAGTACTTC.

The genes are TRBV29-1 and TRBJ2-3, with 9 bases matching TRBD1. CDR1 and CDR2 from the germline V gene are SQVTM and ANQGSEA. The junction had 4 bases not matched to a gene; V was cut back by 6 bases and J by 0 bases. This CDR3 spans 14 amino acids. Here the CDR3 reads CSVGTGPSTDTQYF. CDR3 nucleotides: TGCAGCGTCGGGACAGGGCCGAGCACAGATACGCAGTATTTT.

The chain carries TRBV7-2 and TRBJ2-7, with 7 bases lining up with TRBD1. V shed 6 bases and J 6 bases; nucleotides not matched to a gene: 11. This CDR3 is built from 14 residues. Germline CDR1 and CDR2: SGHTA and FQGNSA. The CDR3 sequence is CASSRDSSWGEQYF. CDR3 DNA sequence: TGTGCCAGCAGTCGGGACAGTTCTTGGGGCGAGCAGTACTTC.

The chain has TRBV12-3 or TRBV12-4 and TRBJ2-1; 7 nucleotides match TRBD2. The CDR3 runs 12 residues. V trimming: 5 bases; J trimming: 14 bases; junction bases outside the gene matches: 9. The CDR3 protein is CASSRDQRDEFF. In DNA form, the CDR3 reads TGTGCCAGCAGTCGCGACCAGCGGGACGAGTTCTTC.

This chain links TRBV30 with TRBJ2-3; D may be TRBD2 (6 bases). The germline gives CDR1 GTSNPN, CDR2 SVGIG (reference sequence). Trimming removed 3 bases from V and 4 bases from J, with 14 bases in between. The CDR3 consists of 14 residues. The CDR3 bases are TGTGCCTGGAGATTGGCGGGACGGGCAGATACGCAGTATTTT. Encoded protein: CAWRLAGRADTQYF.

CDR3: CASSGWQGTEAFF. CDR3 in DNA: TGTGCCAGCAGTGGGTGGCAGGGAACAGAAGCTTTCTTT. The chain combines TRBV25-1 with TRBJ1-1, with a weak D call TRBD1 (5 bases). Deletions cut 4 bases from V and 8 bases from J, with 14 bases between. In germline, CDR1 is MGHDK, CDR2 SYGVNS. CDR3 size: 13 residues.

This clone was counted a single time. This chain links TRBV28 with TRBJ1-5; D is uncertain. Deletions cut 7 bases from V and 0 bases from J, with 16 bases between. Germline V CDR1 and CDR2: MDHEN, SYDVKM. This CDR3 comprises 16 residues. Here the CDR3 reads CASKKATEYSNQPQHF. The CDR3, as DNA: TGTGCCAGCAAAAAAGCAACAGAATATAGCAATCAGCCCCAGCATTTT.